Listed below are T cell receptor beta chains from one sample, sequenced in a study of T cell repertoires in cytomegalovirus infection. TCRdb reprocessed the reads via MiXCR and lists one record per CDR3 protein. The data hold 200,000 to 250,000 distinct CDR3 sequences, with 35% to 45% observed a single time. These receptors are not linked to any known antigen. The source material was CD8+ T cells from cultured PBMCs, sampled from culture after CMV antigen stimulation. The receptors come from a human donor in good health (CMV status not recorded). Some clones in this sample may be carry-over from other donors' samples. Both conserved end residues are part of each CDR3. A D gene is named only where the DNA matches it firmly. The listing skips clone size in some rows; elsewhere it reads once, few, many or a size class.

len	abundance	j_gene	v_gene	d_gene	CDR3nt	CDR3aa
13	.	TRBJ2-5	TRBV6-5	.	TGTGCCAGCAGTTACGGGCAGCAAGAGACCCAGTACTTC	CASSYGQQETQYF
16	.	TRBJ1-2	TRBV6-5	.	TGTGCCAGCAGTTCCAGGGGCCCTCCTGTTAACTATGGCTACACCTTC	CASSSRGPPVNYGYTF
14	.	TRBJ1-1	TRBV10-3	.	TGTGCCATCAGTGTCAACGGGAGGGACACTGAAGCTTTCTTT	CAISVNGRDTEAFF
16	.	TRBJ2-1	TRBV2	TRBD2	TGTGCCAGCAGTGGGGTTAGCGGGAGCTCCTACAATGAGCAGTTCTTC	CASSGVSGSSYNEQFF
14	.	TRBJ1-2	TRBV12-3/TRBV12-4	.	TGTGCCAGCAGTTTAGGAGGAATTAACTATGGCTACACCTTC	CASSLGGINYGYTF
16	.	TRBJ1-2	TRBV5-1	.	TGCGCCAGCAGCTTGGACGGGACACCTTCTAACTATGGCTACACCTTC	CASSLDGTPSNYGYTF
17	.	TRBJ2-4	TRBV2	.	TGTGCCAGCAGCTTACGGGGCATATCTGAGGCCAAAAACATTCAGTACTTC	CASSLRGISEAKNIQYF
15	few	TRBJ1-5	TRBV19	.	TGTGCCAGTGTTGGGGGGATTCTTAGCAATCAGCCCCAGCATTTT	CASVGGILSNQPQHF
16	.	TRBJ2-2	TRBV7-4	TRBD1	TGTACCAGCAGCCAGGGACAGGCCTCGGGGACCGGGGAGCTGTTTTTT	CTSSQGQASGTGELFF
17	.	TRBJ2-7	TRBV11-2	TRBD1	TGTGCCAGCAGCTTAGGATGGGGGACAGGGGACTCCTACGAGCAGTACTTC	CASSLGWGTGDSYEQYF
14	few	TRBJ2-7	TRBV5-1	TRBD2	TGCGCCAGCAGCCGGCGGGAGGGCCTCTACGAGCAGTACTTC	CASSRREGLYEQYF
15	.	TRBJ2-2	TRBV27	.	TGTGCCAGCAGTTTCGGGAGTTTGGACACCGGGGAGCTGTTTTTT	CASSFGSLDTGELFF
13	many	TRBJ1-2	TRBV11-1	.	TGTGCCAGCAGCCGTGGGGCAGGGCAAGGCTACACCTTC	CASSRGAGQGYTF
15	few	TRBJ2-1	TRBV28	TRBD2	TGTGCCAGCAGTTTCCGGGGAAGTAGCGGGACTGAGCAGTTCTTC	CASSFRGSSGTEQFF
12	.	TRBJ1-2	TRBV27	.	TGTGCCAGCAGTCATACAGGGTTGGGCTACACCTTC	CASSHTGLGYTF
14	.	TRBJ2-7	TRBV19	.	TGTGCCAGTAGTACGGGAGACAGACCCTACGAGCAGTACTTC	CASSTGDRPYEQYF
15	few	TRBJ2-5	TRBV7-2	TRBD1	TGTGCCAGCAGCGGCGGGACAGGGGTTTGGGAGACCCAGTACTTC	CASSGGTGVWETQYF
15	few	TRBJ1-6	TRBV5-1	.	TGCGCCAGCAGCTTGGGGGAATTGTATAATTCACCCCTCCACTTT	CASSLGELYNSPLHF
11	few	TRBJ1-6	TRBV7-9	.	TGTGCCAGCAGCTCCGACTCACCCCTCCACTTT	CASSSDSPLHF
14	.	TRBJ1-1	TRBV27	.	TGTGCCAGCAGTTCCACTATCGGAGTCACTGAAGCTTTCTTT	CASSSTIGVTEAFF
16	.	TRBJ2-1	TRBV27	TRBD2	TGTGCCAGCAGGCCCCCAGGGAGCGGGGTATTCAATGAGCAGTTCTTC	CASRPPGSGVFNEQFF
16	few	TRBJ2-1	TRBV11-2	.	TGTGCCAGCAGTCCCAAGCGTGGGGGCTCCTACAATGAGCAGTTCTTC	CASSPKRGGSYNEQFF
15	few	TRBJ2-7	TRBV12-3/TRBV12-4	.	TGTGCCAGCAGTTCAGCCCCGGACTATTTGTACGAGCAGTACTTC	CASSSAPDYLYEQYF
18	.	TRBJ1-1	TRBV9	.	TGTGCCAGCAGCCCATTTAACCGGGGCTATAAACAGAACACTGAAGCTTTCTTT	CASSPFNRGYKQNTEAFF
15	.	TRBJ2-7	TRBV19	.	TGTGCCAGTAGCTGCTGTGGTTTTCCTCCCTACGAGCAGTACTTC	CASSCCGFPPYEQYF
16	few	TRBJ2-7	TRBV4-1	TRBD1	TGCGCCAGCAGCTTTAGTGCAGGGGGCTTGGCCTACGAGCAGTACTTC	CASSFSAGGLAYEQYF
15	.	TRBJ2-1	TRBV7-3	.	TGTGCCAGCAGTTCAAGGGGAGAGGGATACAATGAGCAGTTCTTC	CASSSRGEGYNEQFF
14	.	TRBJ1-1	TRBV7-3	.	TGTGCCAGCAGCTTATCCGGGACGGGCACTGAAGCTTTCTTT	CASSLSGTGTEAFF
17	few	TRBJ2-6	TRBV28	.	TGTGCCAGCAGTTTCGACTTCGGGCTATTTGGGGCCAACGTCCTGACTTTC	CASSFDFGLFGANVLTF
16	few	TRBJ1-5	TRBV12-3/TRBV12-4	.	TGTGCCAGCAGTTCTTCCGGGCGGGGGCCAGAGTGGCCCCAGCATTTT	CASSSSGRGPEWPQHF
16	.	TRBJ2-1	TRBV27	.	TGTGCCAGCAGTTCCATCCCTCTGAGCTCCTACAATGAGCAGTTCTTC	CASSSIPLSSYNEQFF
19	.	TRBJ2-1	TRBV5-6	TRBD2	TGTGCCAGCAGCGGCGGGACTAGCGGGACTACCCGCTCCTACAATGAGCAGTTCTTC	CASSGGTSGTTRSYNEQFF
13	many	TRBJ2-7	TRBV27	.	TGTGCCAGCAGCTTAGGGGACTCCTACGAGCAGTACTTC	CASSLGDSYEQYF
13	.	TRBJ2-5	TRBV9	.	TGTGCCAGCAGCGTAGACGGACAAGAGACCCAGTACTTC	CASSVDGQETQYF
16	few	TRBJ1-1	TRBV27	TRBD1	TGTGCCAGCATCCACCGAGGCGCAGGGGGGAACACTGAAGCTTTCTTT	CASIHRGAGGNTEAFF
10	.	TRBJ2-1	TRBV20-1	.	TGCAGTGCTAGAGCCCCTAGTGTGTTCTTC	CSARAPSVFF
13	few	TRBJ1-1	TRBV29-1	TRBD1	TGCAGCGTTCCCGAAAACAGGGGTACTGAAGCTTTCTTT	CSVPENRGTEAFF
12	.	TRBJ1-1	TRBV27	TRBD1	TGCGCCAGCATTGGACAGGGCACTGAAGCTTTCTTT	CASIGQGTEAFF
13	many	TRBJ1-1	TRBV27	.	TGTGCCAGCAGTTACGGACAGAGCGCTGAAGCTTTCTTT	CASSYGQSAEAFF
15	once	TRBJ2-7	TRBV3-1	TRBD1	TGTGCCAGCAGCCAAGACCTCAGGGGGCGCGCCGAGCAGTACTTC	CASSQDLRGRAEQYF
14	.	TRBJ2-1	TRBV12-3/TRBV12-4	TRBD2	TGTGCCAGCAGTTTCCGGGGGGAGGAGAATGAGCAGTTCTTC	CASSFRGEENEQFF
14	.	TRBJ2-1	TRBV28	TRBD2	TGTGCCAGCAGTTCCCTAGCGGGCCAGATCGAGCAGTTCTTC	CASSSLAGQIEQFF
15	.	TRBJ2-3	TRBV15	.	TGTGCCACCAGCAGTAGTGCGGGGTCCACAGATACGCAGTATTTT	CATSSSAGSTDTQYF
15	many	TRBJ2-5	TRBV7-9	.	TGTGCCTCGACGGGGGGACAGCAAGAAGGGAAGACCCAGTACTTC	CASTGGQQEGKTQYF
12	once	TRBJ1-2	TRBV10-1	.	TGCGCCAGCAACCCGGGGGCAAATGGCTACACCTTC	CASNPGANGYTF
15	.	TRBJ2-7	TRBV2	.	TGTGCCAGCAGCGAGGGAGGAGGGAGTCTCTACGAGCAGTACTTC	CASSEGGGSLYEQYF
16	few	TRBJ1-3	TRBV6-6	TRBD1	TGTGCCAGCAGTCCAACCGGGACAGCGACGGGAAACACCATATATTTT	CASSPTGTATGNTIYF
17	many	TRBJ2-7	TRBV6-1	.	TGTGCCAGCAGTGACGTTAATTGGGGGCGATCTTCCTACGAGCAGTACTTC	CASSDVNWGRSSYEQYF
15	.	TRBJ2-4	TRBV10-2	TRBD2	TGCGCCAGCAGGGCGGCGGGAGGAGGTCGAAACATTCAGTACTTC	CASRAAGGGRNIQYF
13	.	TRBJ2-1	TRBV6-4	TRBD2	TGTGCCAGTACCGGACTAGCCTACAATGAGCAGTTCTTC	CASTGLAYNEQFF
17	.	TRBJ1-2	TRBV9	TRBD1	TGTGCCAGCAGCGTATCCTCCCTGGACAGGGGGGAGTTTAGCTACACCTTC	CASSVSSLDRGEFSYTF
15	.	TRBJ1-2	TRBV2	.	TGTACCAGCAAGGACAACCTCTCCCCCTGGGGAGACTACACCTTC	CTSKDNLSPWGDYTF
12	.	TRBJ2-1	TRBV4-1	.	TGCGCCAGCAGTAACCGAATCAATGAGCAGTTCTTC	CASSNRINEQFF